This T cell receptor (beta chain) comes out of a study of regulatory T cells in long-lasting Graves disease. To make TCR beta libraries, researchers used iRepertoire HTBI primers and Arm-PCR of CDR3 regions. One entry per CDR3 protein results from TCRdb running MiXCR on the multiplex PCR reads. The data hold approximately 250,000 distinct CDR3 sequences, with approximately 20% observed a single time. V shed 6 bases, J shed 9 bases, and the junction held 22 bases outside the gene matches. The germline gives CDR1 DFQATT, CDR2 SNEGSKA (reference sequence). The CDR3 length is 17 residues. Indicated time point: newly diagnosed GD, antithyroid drugs for less than 3 months. From PBMCs, RNA was extracted and then used to make the TCR library. This clonotype occurred many times.

The sequence derives from a female donor with Graves disease. The chain joins TRBV20-1 to TRBJ2-1; 8 bases are a match to TRBD2. Sample: peripheral blood mononuclear cells (PBMCs), taken at new diagnosis, from a patient treated with antithyroid drugs. CDR3 sequence: CSALPGDGRAGVGEQFF. The CDR3 DNA reads as TGCAGTGCCTTACCGGGTGACGGGAGGGCCGGGGTGGGTGAGCAGTTCTTC.